Given below is one T cell receptor beta chain in context. The target antigen is unknown. The record originates from a study of blood T cells in healthy people across ages. Study-wide results and caveats: The percentage of naive T cells correlated strongly with TCR beta diversity. Both higher diversity and more naive CD4+ cells marked long-lived donors when set against aged donors.

Combining a sample-barcoded 5' primer with a J-beta primer mix, a second PCR ran for roughly 7 to 12 cycles. TCRdb re-derived calls from the 5' RACE reads in MiXCR, one entry per CDR3 protein. The table has more than 750,000 distinct CDR3 sequences, 25% to 35% seen once. The CDR3 totals 15 residues. The germline gives CDR1 LGHNA, CDR2 YSLEER. V shed 0 bases and J shed 5 bases, with 13 bases lying between them. These same data were also listed under a study on T cells of mothers and their children. From that study: Thymic selection molds TCR recombination output in a comparable way in related and unrelated pairs.

The sequencing sample was made of blood. The TCR originated in a woman aged 40 to 50 in good health. The rearrangement links TRBV4-3 to TRBJ1-2; D possibly corresponds to TRBD1 (5 bases). In DNA form, the CDR3 reads TGCGCCAGCAGCCAAGATGAACTCGGGGGGTATGGCTACACCTTC. Protein: CASSQDELGGYGYTF.